The rows below give T cell receptor beta chains drawn from one sample of a study of CD4+ T cells in melanoma. The assay was immunoSEQ multiplex PCR, and TCRdb's table has in-frame clones only and misses some. The sample carries approximately 9,400 clones, approximately 60% recorded once. Sequencing was performed on cells from a culture (not recorded whether cultured in vitro). The receptors derive from a human donor with melanoma. Each CDR3 is given with its conserved first and last residue. The order of the fields is V gene, J gene, CDR3 protein.

V: TRBV27
J: TRBJ1-6
CDR3: CASSPWRGDDNSPLHF

V: TRBV6-1
J: TRBJ1-1
CDR3: CASRSRDAAEAFF

V: TRBV5-4
J: TRBJ2-3
CDR3: CASSRDQGFTDTQYF

V: TRBV5-1
J: TRBJ2-5
CDR3: CASRRTSIQETQYF

V: TRBV10-3
J: TRBJ1-2
CDR3: CAISETGSYGYTF

V: TRBV7-3
J: TRBJ2-5
CDR3: CASSLTGQRGGFGTQYF

V: TRBV19
J: TRBJ1-4
CDR3: CASSTGTVRPHEKLFF

V: TRBV6-5
J: TRBJ2-1
CDR3: CASSYSAATNEQFF

V: TRBV7-7
J: TRBJ2-1
CDR3: CASSLTGGHEQFF

V: TRBV5-8
J: TRBJ2-7
CDR3: CASSLPPTGSYEQYF

V: TRBV5-1
J: TRBJ2-1
CDR3: CASSARLGSSSYNEQFF

V: TRBV5-4
J: TRBJ2-1
CDR3: CASSKGGEGGEQFF

V: TRBV11-1
J: TRBJ1-3
CDR3: CASSFGPAGNTIYF

V: TRBV27
J: TRBJ2-5
CDR3: CASARDRLQETQYF

V: TRBV7-8
J: TRBJ1-2
CDR3: CASSWGQGAYGYTF

V: TRBV2
J: TRBJ1-2
CDR3: CASSETLNYGYTF

V: TRBV7-3
J: TRBJ2-7
CDR3: CASSVGQAYEQYF